This TCR beta chain was recovered during a study of Ad26.COV2.S vaccination and SARS-CoV-2 variants. Study-level background: Participants got Ad26.COV2.S intramuscularly, once or twice 56 days apart.

Treatment of the sample: some 19 received Ad26.COV2.S at low or high dose, single or two shots; about five received placebo; per-sample allocation not given. On day 63 after the first injection, vaccine and placebo recipients gave samples. Clones were read by immunoSEQ multiplex PCR, and TCRdb kept only the in-frame ones, dropping some. The repertoire holds a few hundred thousand clones, with roughly 90% as singletons. The CDR3 length is 13 residues. Trimming took off 5 bases at V and 4 bases at J, with 11 bases between the two ends. Per the germline V gene, CDR1 is SGHTA and CDR2 is FQGNSA. The sample here was peripheral blood, taken in a trial of Ad26.COV2.S vaccine versus placebo. The chain employs TRBV7-2 and TRBJ1-2; a possible D gene is TRBD1 (5 bases). This receptor was taken from a person between 18 and 65 years old who received the Ad26.COV2.S COVID-19 vaccine or a placebo. CDR3 region: CASSQTETYGYTF. The CDR3 DNA reads TGTGCCAGCAGCCAGACAGAGACCTATGGCTACACCTTC.